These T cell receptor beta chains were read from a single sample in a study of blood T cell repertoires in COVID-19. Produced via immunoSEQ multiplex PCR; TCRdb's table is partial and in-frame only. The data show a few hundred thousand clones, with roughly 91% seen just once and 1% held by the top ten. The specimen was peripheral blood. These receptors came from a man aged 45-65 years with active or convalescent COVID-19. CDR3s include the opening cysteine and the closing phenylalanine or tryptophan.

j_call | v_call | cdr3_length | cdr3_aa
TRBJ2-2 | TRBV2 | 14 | CASRDSRNTGELFF
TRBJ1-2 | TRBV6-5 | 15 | CASSAGTGGLYGYTF
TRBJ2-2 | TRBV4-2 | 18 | CASSQLAPLAGETGELFF
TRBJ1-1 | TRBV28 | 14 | CASRRGGGLTEAFF
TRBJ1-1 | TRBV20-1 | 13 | CSASGTGYAEAFF
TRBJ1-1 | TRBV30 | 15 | CAWKWADREDTEAFF
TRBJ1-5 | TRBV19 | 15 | CASRRGTDSNQPQHF
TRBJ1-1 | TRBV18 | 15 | CASSENRVGSAEAFF
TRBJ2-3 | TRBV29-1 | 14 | CSVEGTGLQDTQYF
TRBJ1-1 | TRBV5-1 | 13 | CASSLASGTEAFF
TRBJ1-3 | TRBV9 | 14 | CASSHRGPGNTIYF
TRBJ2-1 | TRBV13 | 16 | CASSQGTSGIYNEQFF
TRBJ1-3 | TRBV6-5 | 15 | CASGARLFSGNTIYF
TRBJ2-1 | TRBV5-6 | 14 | CASKGSGDYNEQFF
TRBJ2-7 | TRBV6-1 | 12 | CASSDNSYEQYF
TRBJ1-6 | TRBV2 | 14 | CASSGQGAPSPLHF
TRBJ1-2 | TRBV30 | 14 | CAWSVQGEIYGYTF